Below are 13 T cell receptor beta chains sequenced from a single sample in a study of T cell responses to AZD1222 COVID-19 vaccine. Clones were read by immunoSEQ multiplex PCR, and TCRdb kept only the in-frame ones, dropping some. The sample consists of some 110,000 clones, roughly 80% of them appearing once. The input for sequencing was peripheral blood, taken on day 0 of AZD1222 vaccination. The receptors stem from an adult in good health.

The chain's CDR3 is CASSLFQGEDTQYF. The CDR3 DNA sequence: TGTGCCAGCAGCTTATTTCAGGGTGAGGATACGCAGTATTTT. This chain joins TRBV7-8 and TRBJ2-3, with D tentatively TRBD1 (5 bases). The CDR3 length is 14 residues. Trimming removed 2 bases at V and 6 bases at J, with 12 bases between. CDR1 and CDR2 (germline): SGHVS, FQNEAQ. The complete variable domain, with remaining parts taken from reference TRBV7-8 and TRBJ2-3, reads GAGVSQSPRYKVAKRGQDVALRCDPISGHVSLFWYQQALGQGPEFLTYFQNEAQLDKSGLPSDRFFAERPEGSVSTLKIQRTQQEDSAVYLCASSLFQGEDTQYFGPGTRLTVL.

This chain links TRBV7-2 with TRBJ1-2, with 7 bases fitting TRBD1. Unmatched junction bases numbered 11, after V lost 0 bases and J lost 7 bases. The CDR3 totals 16 residues. CDR1 is SGHTA and CDR2 is FQGNSA in the germline V gene. DNA for the CDR3: TGTGCCAGCAGCTTAGCTAGAGTGACAGGGTCCGGTGGCTACACCTTC. As protein: CASSLARVTGSGGYTF.

The V call is TRBV19, the J call TRBJ1-5; 7 bases agree with TRBD1. The CDR3 is 14 residues long. Germline CDR1 reads LNHDA; CDR2 reads SQIVND (reference sequence). V shed 2 bases, J shed 9 bases, and the junction held 7 bases outside the gene matches. The CDR3 bases are TGTGCCAGTAGTATAACAGGGGTTGAAGGGCCCCAGCATTTT. It is translated as CASSITGVEGPQHF.

This clone was detected a few times. The CDR3 is CATRGNGPNTEAFF. The CDR3 DNA is TGTGCCACCAGGGGGAACGGGCCAAACACTGAAGCTTTCTTT. The chain has TRBV24-1 and TRBJ1-1; no clear D gene. Germline V CDR1 and CDR2: KGHDR, SFDVKD. Trimming shortened V by 7 bases and J by 2 bases, and 13 bases separated the two germline ends. There are 14 residues in the CDR3.

V and J are TRBV10-3 and TRBJ1-1, with a weak D call TRBD1 (5 bases). This CDR3 has 17 residues. The V gene lost 7 bases and the J gene lost 5 bases, with 26 bases spanning the gap. The germline V gene encodes CDR1 ENHRY and CDR2 SYGVKD. For the CDR3, the DNA is TGTGCCATCACCAACCCCAGGGTTCGGTGGAGCGAGACTGAAGCTTTCTTT. This sequence encodes CAITNPRVRWSETEAFF.

The rearrangement uses TRBV24-1 and TRBJ2-1; TRBD1 matches at 9 bases. Trimming took 4 bases from V and 0 from J; bases not matched to a gene: 0. The CDR3 runs 15 residues. CDR1 KGHDR and CDR2 SFDVKD come from the germline V gene. CDR3 sequence (DNA): TGTGCCACCAGTGAGACAGGGGGCTCCTACAATGAGCAGTTCTTC. Amino acids: CATSETGGSYNEQFF.

The chain joins TRBV6-5 to TRBJ2-7; D is unresolved. Germline lookup yields CDR1 MNHEY and CDR2 SVGAGI. Trimming shortened V by 10 bases and J by 4 bases, and 17 bases separated the two germline ends. The CDR3 has 13 amino acids. Here the CDR3 reads CAIQLAPRYEQYF. The CDR3 DNA is TGTGCCATCCAGTTAGCCCCTAGATACGAGCAGTACTTC.

The V gene is TRBV3-1 (or the pseudogene TRBV3-2), the J gene TRBJ2-2; 8 bases agree with TRBD1. The germline V gene encodes CDR1 LGHDT and CDR2 YNNKEL (reference sequence). The V gene end was trimmed by 8 bases and the J gene end by 1 base; junction bases not matched to a gene: 3. The CDR3 is made up of 14 amino acids. The CDR3, as DNA: TGTGCCAGCGGGGGACAGGAGAACACCGGGGAGCTGTTTTTT. As protein: CASGGQENTGELFF.

The V call is TRBV9, the J call TRBJ2-1; the D is unclear. The V end was cut by 0 bases, the J end by 4 bases, with 11 bases between. CDR1 SGDLS and CDR2 YYNGEE come from the germline V gene. The CDR3 has 15 residues. CDR3 nucleotides: TGTGCCAGCAGCGTAGACTCCCCTTTGTACAATGAGCAGTTCTTC. Its protein is CASSVDSPLYNEQFF.

J is TRBJ1-2 and V is TRBV7-9; TRBD1 matches at 8 bases. The CDR3 is made up of 19 amino acids. Germline V gene lookup returns CDR1 SEHNR and CDR2 FQNEAQ (reference sequence). With 5 bases clipped from V and 2 bases from J, the junction kept 19 bases outside the gene matches. This chain's CDR3 is CASSEPWSRGPQRNYGYTF. CDR3 in DNA: TGTGCCAGCAGCGAACCTTGGTCCAGGGGGCCCCAACGAAACTATGGCTACACCTTC.

The V and J genes are TRBV7-9 and TRBJ1-2; D may be TRBD1 (6 bases). V lost 3 bases, J lost 10 bases, and 15 bases lay in between. CDR3 length equals 13 residues. The germline V gene has CDR1 SEHNR and CDR2 FQNEAQ (reference sequence). The CDR3 coding sequence is TGTGCCAGCAGCTTTGAACAAGACAGGAACTACACCTTC. Its protein product is CASSFEQDRNYTF.

The chain uses TRBV5-1 and TRBJ1-2; 8 bases are shared with TRBD1. Germline CDR1 and CDR2: SGHRS and YFSETQ. CDR3 length: 15 amino acids. Trimming took 3 bases from V and 3 from J; bases not matched to a gene: 7. The CDR3 region has the DNA TGCGCCAGCAGCTCCCTGACAGGGGCGGACTATGGCTACACCTTC. This sequence encodes CASSSLTGADYGYTF.

The CDR3, as DNA: TGTGCCAGCAGCCAAGGGCGGGGGGGCGATCCAGATACGCAGTATTTT. Its translation is CASSQGRGGDPDTQYF. This sequence joins TRBV4-2 and TRBJ2-3; 9 nucleotides line up with TRBD2. The germline V gene has CDR1 LGHNA and CDR2 YNFKEQ. The CDR3 is 16 amino acids. The trim removed 1 base at V and 4 bases at J, leaving 6 bases unmatched.